The 20 T cell receptor beta chains below come from one sample, sequenced in a study of vaccination effects on CD4 cells after COVID-19. Following culture for nine to ten days, CD4+ T cells were isolated. Which antigens these TCRs recognize remains unknown. Clones were sequenced by immunoSEQ multiplex PCR, and TCRdb holds only the in-frame ones, with some missing. The sample comprises about 45,000 clones, roughly 72% of which are singletons, and around 7.9% rests with the top ten. The sample was CD4+ T cells from PBMCs cultured without peptide, taken before COVID-19 vaccination. These receptor sequences come from a human donor who had a prior SARS-CoV-2 infection.

V usage is TRBV9 and J usage is TRBJ2-4; a possible D gene is TRBD2 (5 bases). Trimming cost V 4 bases and J 5 bases, with 19 bases left between them. The CDR3 contains 16 residues. Per germline, CDR1 SGDLS and CDR2 YYNGEE. CDR3 sequence reads: CASSPSRTPRENIQYF. The CDR3 bases are TGTGCCAGCAGCCCCTCCAGGACCCCGAGGGAAAACATTCAGTACTTC.

J is TRBJ2-1 and V is TRBV2, with TRBD2 matching 14 bases. The CDR3 is made up of 16 amino acids. V gave up 6 bases and J gave up 7 bases; unmatched junction bases: 8. Germline loops: CDR1 SNHLY, CDR2 FYNNEI. DNA for the CDR3: TGTGCCAGCAGGAGAAGGACTAGCGGGGGGAAAAATGAGCAGTTCTTC. It codes for CASRRRTSGGKNEQFF.

V is TRBV3-1 (or the pseudogene TRBV3-2) and J is TRBJ2-1; 9 nucleotides agree with TRBD2. The V and J ends lost 3 bases and 5 bases, in that order; junction bases with no gene match: 5. This CDR3 has 15 residues. Germline CDR1 reads LGHDT; CDR2 reads YNNKEL (reference sequence). The CDR3 nucleotides read TGTGCCAGCAGCCATTTGGCGGGGGGGAACAATGAGCAGTTCTTC. This sequence encodes CASSHLAGGNNEQFF.

The chain recombines TRBV28 with TRBJ2-1; no reliable D call. V was trimmed by 1 base and J by 3 bases, leaving 10 bases between them. Germline loops: CDR1 MDHEN, CDR2 SYDVKM. The CDR3 runs 15 residues. The chain's CDR3 is CASSLFPSSYNEQFF. DNA of the CDR3: TGTGCCAGCAGTTTATTCCCTAGTAGCTACAATGAGCAGTTCTTC.

The chain links TRBV2 to TRBJ2-1; possible D gene TRBD1, 6 bases. CDR3 length: 14 residues. The V gene lost 4 bases and the J gene lost 8 bases, with 15 bases spanning the gap. Germline lookup yields CDR1 SNHLY and CDR2 FYNNEI. The DNA of the CDR3 is TGTGCCAGCAGTGCCCCTTGGGGGCGCTATGAGCAGTTCTTC. Translation: CASSAPWGRYEQFF.

This clone was seen a single time. The CDR3 region is CASSGSGTGNTEAFF. CDR3 bases: TGTGCCAGCAGCGGATCCGGGACGGGGAACACTGAAGCTTTCTTT. The V gene is TRBV5-8, the J gene TRBJ1-1; D perhaps matches TRBD1 (5 bases). Trimming took off 4 bases at V and 1 base at J, with 14 bases between the two ends. The length of the CDR3 is 15 residues. CDR1 and CDR2 (germline): SGHTS, YDEGEE.

The chain combines TRBV2 with TRBJ2-7; a possible D gene is TRBD2 (5 bases). Germline values: CDR1 SNHLY, CDR2 FYNNEI. CDR3 length: 13 residues. The ends were cut back, 7 bases at V and 11 bases at J, with 21 bases in the middle. CDR3 nucleotide sequence: TGTGCCAGCATAGTACGAGGGTCTAGTCCGAAGTACTTC. Protein product: CASIVRGSSPKYF.

In this sample, this clone turned up once. J is TRBJ2-7 and V is TRBV11-1, with D maybe TRBD2 (6 bases). Germline V lookup: CDR1 SGHAT, CDR2 FQDESV (reference sequence). Between the trimmed V and J ends, which lost 5 bases and 5 bases, there was a span of 19 bases. The CDR3 runs to 15 residues. CDR3 sequence (DNA): TGTGCCAGCAGCCCGGAGAGTCGCGGGATGGACGAGCAGTACTTC. Translating it yields CASSPESRGMDEQYF.

This sequence joins TRBV30 and TRBJ2-3, with 8 bases identical to TRBD2. The V and J ends lost 0 bases and 3 bases, in that order; junction bases with no gene match: 2. This CDR3 is built from 14 residues. The germline V gene encodes CDR1 GTSNPN and CDR2 SVGIG (reference sequence). The CDR3 loop reads CAWSVPGGTDTQYF. CDR3 bases: TGTGCCTGGAGTGTACCGGGAGGGACAGATACGCAGTATTTT.

The chain combines TRBV12-3 or TRBV12-4 with TRBJ2-1; no firm D call. The length of the CDR3 is 11 residues. Trimming pared 5 bases from V and 4 bases from J, leaving 3 bases between. The CDR3 DNA follows: TGTGCCAGCAGTGTATACAATGAGCAGTTCTTC. Amino acid sequence: CASSVYNEQFF.

This clone occurred once. The chain is built from TRBV18 and TRBJ2-7; TRBD2 matches at 9 bases. The CDR3 length is 18 residues. The V segment lost 3 bases and the J segment 0 bases; nucleotides outside the gene matches: 12. Per germline, CDR1 KGHSH and CDR2 LQKENI. CDR3 DNA sequence: TGTGCCAGCTCACCTAGCGGGAGTATCCTCCTAGGCTCCTACGAGCAGTACTTC. Protein sequence: CASSPSGSILLGSYEQYF.

The rearrangement links TRBV4-2 to TRBJ1-6; D perhaps matches TRBD1 (5 bases). CDR1 is LGHNA, CDR2 YNFKEQ, per germline. CDR3 length equals 18 residues. The V and J ends lost 1 base and 1 base respectively, with 14 bases between them. CDR3 loop: CASSQAGGGGSYNSPLHF. The DNA of the CDR3 is TGTGCCAGCAGCCAAGCCGGGGGGGGTGGTTCCTATAATTCACCCCTCCACTTT.

For the CDR3, the DNA is TGTGCCAGCAGCGTAGGGGACGGGGCCTACGAGCAGTACTTC. Its translation is CASSVGDGAYEQYF. This chain joins TRBV9 and TRBJ2-7; D might be TRBD1 or TRBD2, each matching 5 bases. The germline CDR1 and CDR2 sequences are SGDLS and YYNGEE. The V end was cut by 0 bases, the J end by 2 bases, with 9 bases between. The CDR3 is made up of 14 amino acids.

The V call is TRBV3-1 (or the pseudogene TRBV3-2), the J call TRBJ1-5, with D perhaps TRBD1 (5 bases). Germline CDR1 is LGHDT and CDR2 is YNNKEL (reference sequence). The CDR3 is made up of 16 amino acids. Trimming left V 9 bases short and J 3 bases short, with 21 bases between. Here the CDR3 reads CASSERSRADNQPQHF. In DNA form, the CDR3 reads TGTGCCAGTTCCGAACGCTCCAGGGCAGACAATCAGCCCCAGCATTTT.

This sequence joins TRBV2 and TRBJ2-3; 10 positions agree with TRBD1. V lost 6 bases to trimming and J lost 1 base; unmatched junction nucleotides: 4. Germline lookup yields CDR1 SNHLY and CDR2 FYNNEI. The CDR3 totals 15 residues. The CDR3 region has the DNA TGTGCCAGCAGCCCTGACAGGGGGCGCACAGATACGCAGTATTTT. This translates into CASSPDRGRTDTQYF. The full variable domain, rest sourced from reference TRBV2 and TRBJ2-3, is EPEVTQTPSHQVTQMGQEVILRCVPISNHLYFYWYRQILGQKVEFLVSFYNNEISEKSEIFDDQFSVERPDGSNFTLKIRSTKLEDSAMYFCASSPDRGRTDTQYFGPGTRLTVL.

The V call is TRBV5-1, the J call TRBJ2-7; D may be TRBD1 (9 bases). The CDR3 has 15 residues. V lost 4 bases, J lost 2 bases, and 16 bases lay in between. CDR1 SGHRS and CDR2 YFSETQ come from the germline V gene. The DNA for the CDR3 is TGCGCCAGCAGCCCGGGGGGGACAGGGCCCTACGAGCAGTACTTC. This translates into CASSPGGTGPYEQYF.

Here the CDR3 DNA reads TGTGCCAGCAGTTACTCAGGGATTGGAAAACTGTTTTTT. Its protein product is CASSYSGIGKLFF. J is TRBJ1-4 and V is TRBV6-5, with D unclear. Between the trimmed V and J ends, which lost 0 bases and 10 bases, there was a span of 9 bases. CDR3 length: 13 amino acids. Germline V CDR1 and CDR2: MNHEY, SVGAGI.

V is TRBV7-8 and J is TRBJ2-7; TRBD1 aligns across 7 bases. From germline, CDR1 is SGHVS and CDR2 FQNEAQ. V lost 5 bases, J lost 0 bases, and 7 bases stayed unmatched. This CDR3 spans 15 amino acids. CDR3 in DNA: TGTGCCAGCAGCCGATACCGGGACAGCTCCTACGAGCAGTACTTC. Protein sequence: CASSRYRDSSYEQYF.

The V call is TRBV30, the J call TRBJ2-4; 7 nucleotides align to TRBD1. Germline V gene data show CDR1 as GTSNPN and CDR2 as SVGIG (reference sequence). The CDR3 is 13 residues long. The trim removed 5 bases at V and 8 bases at J, leaving 9 bases unmatched. CDR3 region: CAWARQGLDIQYF. The CDR3, as DNA: TGTGCCTGGGCTCGACAGGGTTTGGACATTCAGTACTTC.

The chain recombines TRBV3-1 (or the pseudogene TRBV3-2) with TRBJ1-2; D gene unclear. The germline gives CDR1 LGHDT, CDR2 YNNKEL (reference sequence). Trimming stripped 1 base from V and 4 bases from J, with 4 bases between. This CDR3 is 12 amino acids long. CDR3 bases: TGTGCCAGCAGCCAAGCCCCCTATGGCTACACCTTC. It encodes CASSQAPYGYTF.